This T cell receptor beta chain comes out of a study of blood T cells in healthy people across ages. This CDR3 contains 12 residues. V was pared by 2 bases and J by 8 bases, with 5 bases of the junction left unmatched. From germline, CDR1 is SQVTM and CDR2 ANQGSEA. Primers used in a second PCR of roughly 7 to 12 cycles were a sample-barcoded 5' primer and a J-beta primer mix. TCRdb reprocessed the 5' RACE reads with MiXCR, giving one entry per CDR3 protein. The data hold over 300,000 distinct CDR3 sequences, with more than 45% observed a single time. This clonotype was observed a handful of times. Sequencing was carried out using blood. The sequence derives from a man in his 60s in good health. The chain employs TRBV29-1 and TRBJ1-2; 7 bases agree with TRBD1. This CDR3 reads CSVERGREGYTF. The CDR3 DNA reads as TGCAGCGTTGAAAGGGGGCGCGAGGGCTACACCTTC.